The 29 T cell receptor beta chains in this list originate from one sample, sequenced in a study of OX40 agonist ivuxolimab in advanced cancers. The protocol used for the library was the immunoSEQ multiplex PCR assay. TCRdb mirrors the immuneACCESS table, restricted to in-frame sequences. Some clones are absent from its copies; in checked studies, under half trace to an unresolved V gene, and the reason for the others is unknown. The sample yields 70,000 to 80,000 clones; about 93% were counted once. Jointly, the top ten make up approximately 6% of the sample. The sequencing used CD4+ or CD8+ T cells sorted from blood, collected in a trial of the OX40 agonist ivuxolimab. Receptors originate from an adult with an advanced solid tumor such as melanoma, head and neck, liver or kidney cancer.

The J gene is TRBJ2-1, the V gene TRBV7-9; unclear D gene. Germline CDR1 reads SEHNR; CDR2 reads FQNEAQ (reference sequence). The CDR3 contains 15 residues. Trimming shortened V by 1 base and J by 0 bases, and 7 bases separated the two germline ends. The CDR3 spells CASSLVRGSYNEQFF. The CDR3, as DNA: TGTGCCAGCAGCTTAGTCCGCGGCTCCTACAATGAGCAGTTCTTC.

The chain is built from TRBV27 and TRBJ2-2; 9 bases match TRBD1. V gave up 8 bases and J gave up 7 bases; unmatched junction bases: 8. CDR1 is MNHEY, CDR2 SMNVEV, per germline (reference sequence). The CDR3 has 14 amino acids. CDR3 DNA: TGTGCCAGCGCATCCGGGACAGGGATCGGGGAGCTGTTTTTT. It encodes CASASGTGIGELFF.

V usage is TRBV7-9 and J usage is TRBJ1-1; weak D call: TRBD1 (5 bases). V shed 7 bases and J shed 3 bases, with 15 bases lying between them. The CDR3 covers 14 residues. The germline CDR1 and CDR2 sequences are SEHNR and FQNEAQ (reference sequence). In nucleotides, the CDR3 is TGTGCCAGCAAATCTTACGGGGGGGACACTGAAGCTTTCTTT. Amino acids: CASKSYGGDTEAFF.

The genes are TRBV12-5 and TRBJ2-5, with TRBD2 matching over 8 bases. Germline V lookup: CDR1 LGHNT, CDR2 FRNRAP. CDR3 size: 14 residues. J lost 4 bases, V lost 7 bases, and 8 bases had no gene match. DNA for the CDR3: TGTGCTAGTGTTGACGGGGGGGCCTCAGAGACCCAGTACTTC. This sequence encodes CASVDGGASETQYF.

The genes are TRBV27 and TRBJ2-7, with TRBD1 matching 9 bases. Trimming cost V 6 bases and J 5 bases; bases outside gene matches: 8. CDR3 size: 14 residues. In germline, CDR1 is MNHEY, CDR2 SMNVEV (reference sequence). CDR3 region: CASRVGTGLDEQYF. The CDR3 region has the DNA TGTGCCAGCAGGGTGGGGACAGGGCTTGACGAGCAGTACTTC.

J is TRBJ1-3 and V is TRBV18; the D gene is possibly TRBD1 (6 bases). Trimming cost V 1 base and J 4 bases, with 8 bases left between them. From germline, CDR1 is KGHSH and CDR2 LQKENI. The CDR3 extends over 14 amino acids. The CDR3: CASSPRQDGNTIYF. CDR3 nucleotide sequence: TGTGCCAGCTCACCACGACAGGACGGAAACACCATATATTTT.

Here the CDR3 reads CASTWDRDYNEQFF. CDR3 DNA sequence: TGTGCCAGTACTTGGGACAGGGACTACAATGAGCAGTTCTTC. The chain recombines TRBV19 with TRBJ2-1; 9 nucleotides align to TRBD1. The J segment lost 3 bases and the V segment lost 7 bases, leaving 4 bases of the junction unmatched. Per the germline V gene, CDR1 is LNHDA and CDR2 is SQIVND (reference sequence). This CDR3 comprises 14 residues.

This clone was seen only once. CDR3: CASSFQPRRQYF. In DNA form, the CDR3 reads TGTGCCAGCAGCTTCCAGCCCAGGCGGCAGTACTTC. The chain links TRBV11-2 to TRBJ2-7; no reliable D call. The V and J ends lost 3 bases and 9 bases respectively, with 12 bases between them. In germline, CDR1 is SGHAT, CDR2 FQNNGV. The CDR3 extends over 12 amino acids.

This chain connects TRBV27 to TRBJ2-7; TRBD2 matches 12 bases. CDR3 length: 16 amino acids. Germline V lookup: CDR1 MNHEY, CDR2 SMNVEV (reference sequence). Trimming at V came to 6 bases and at J to 3 bases, leaving 9 bases not matched to a gene. As DNA, the CDR3 is TGTGCCAGCAGAATACTAGCGGGGGGCCCAATCTACGAGCAGTACTTC. Protein product: CASRILAGGPIYEQYF.

V usage is TRBV6-1 and J usage is TRBJ1-1, with D perhaps matching TRBD1 (6 bases). This CDR3 spans 14 amino acids. V gave up 7 bases and J gave up 4 bases, with 16 bases separating them. CDR1 is MNHNS, CDR2 SASEGT, per germline. CDR3 amino acids: CASTLEGVGTEAFF. The CDR3 DNA reads as TGTGCCAGCACCCTGGAGGGGGTTGGCACTGAAGCTTTCTTT.

V and J are TRBV7-9 and TRBJ2-1; 9 positions agree with TRBD2. CDR3 length: 15 residues. Germline CDR1 SEHNR, CDR2 FQNEAQ (reference sequence). With 5 bases clipped from V and 2 bases from J, the junction kept 4 bases outside the gene matches. The CDR3 is CASSRTSVTYNEQFF. The DNA for the CDR3 is TGTGCCAGCAGCCGGACTAGCGTTACCTACAATGAGCAGTTCTTC.

The chain employs TRBV6-6 and TRBJ1-1; no clear D gene. CDR1 MNHNY and CDR2 SVGAGI come from the germline V gene (reference sequence). Trimming took 2 bases from V and 9 from J, leaving 7 bases between them. The CDR3 is 11 amino acids. The CDR3 sequence: CASSYALKAFF. CDR3 nucleotide sequence: TGTGCCAGCAGTTACGCTTTGAAAGCTTTCTTT.

This chain links TRBV2 with TRBJ1-5, with unresolved D. Trimming cost V 3 bases and J 1 base, with 10 bases left between them. The length of the CDR3 is 15 residues. Germline CDR1 SNHLY, CDR2 FYNNEI. For the CDR3, the DNA is TGTGCCAGCAGTGATGCGAGTATGAGCAATCAGCCCCAGCATTTT. Its translation is CASSDASMSNQPQHF.

The chain has TRBV27 and TRBJ2-7; perhaps TRBD2 as D (6 bases). The CDR3 runs 14 residues. Deletions cut 3 bases from V and 5 bases from J, with 14 bases between. Germline V lookup: CDR1 MNHEY, CDR2 SMNVEV (reference sequence). CDR3 DNA sequence: TGTGCCAGCAGTTTGGCCCCGGGACTTGACGAGCAGTACTTC. Translated, it gives CASSLAPGLDEQYF.

The chain's CDR3 is CASSPQDIEFYGYTF. As DNA, the CDR3 is TGCGCCAGCAGCCCCCAGGACATCGAATTTTATGGCTACACCTTC. J is TRBJ1-2 and V is TRBV4-3, with D perhaps matching TRBD1 (5 bases). Germline loops: CDR1 LGHNA, CDR2 YSLEER. The CDR3 spans 15 residues. The ends were cut back, 4 bases at V and 5 bases at J, with 17 bases in the middle.

V and J are TRBV30 and TRBJ1-5; D perhaps matches TRBD1 (5 bases). The V end lost 5 bases, the J end lost 6 bases, and 17 bases lay between the germline ends. This CDR3 has 14 residues. Germline-derived CDR1 and CDR2 are GTSNPN and SVGIG (reference sequence). The CDR3 reads CAWGARRGGQPQHF. CDR3 nucleotides: TGTGCCTGGGGGGCCCGAAGGGGCGGTCAGCCCCAGCATTTT.

The rearrangement joins TRBV27 to TRBJ1-2, with a tentative D call TRBD1 (6 bases). The CDR3 is made up of 14 amino acids. V lost 2 bases to trimming and J lost 8 bases, with 15 bases between them. Germline V gene lookup returns CDR1 MNHEY and CDR2 SMNVEV (reference sequence). As DNA, the CDR3 is TGTGCCAGCAGTTTAAATCCAGGGGCGGACGGCTACACCTTC. It specifies CASSLNPGADGYTF.

This sequence joins TRBV9 and TRBJ2-1; 11 nucleotides agree with TRBD2. Germline CDR1 is SGDLS and CDR2 is YYNGEE. The CDR3 covers 17 residues. Losses at the gene ends were 3 bases for V and 3 bases for J; bases not matched to a gene: 8. The CDR3 region is CASSGQLAGGSYNEQFF. CDR3 nucleotide sequence: TGTGCCAGCAGCGGCCAGCTAGCGGGAGGAAGCTACAATGAGCAGTTCTTC.

The chain recombines TRBV5-6 with TRBJ1-2; D unresolved. Germline V gene sequence: CDR1 SGHDT, CDR2 YYEEEE. V was clipped by 0 bases and J by 6 bases, with 15 bases between them. The CDR3 spans 15 residues. CDR3 in DNA: TGTGCCAGCAGCTTGGTTTCTCCAGGTGCCGATGGCTACACCTTC. This translates into CASSLVSPGADGYTF. Full variable domain (missing parts from reference TRBV5-6 and TRBJ1-2): DAGVTQSPTHLIKTRGQQVTLRCSPKSGHDTVSWYQQALGQGPQFIFQYYEEEERQRGNFPDRFSGHQFPNYSSELNVNALLLGDSALYLCASSLVSPGADGYTFGSGTRLTVV.

CDR3 nucleotide sequence: TGTGCCAGCAGCTTCGGGGCCGGGGAGCTGTTTTTT. It specifies CASSFGAGELFF. This sequence joins TRBV7-9 and TRBJ2-2, with D possibly TRBD2 on 5 matching bases. The CDR3 sequence is 12 residues long. Trimming removed 3 bases at V and 6 bases at J, with 5 bases between. Germline V gives CDR1 SEHNR, CDR2 FQNEAQ (reference sequence).

The rearrangement links TRBV9 to TRBJ2-1; 8 nucleotides agree with TRBD2. With V trimmed by 4 bases and J by 2 bases, 14 bases remained unmatched. Germline V gives CDR1 SGDLS, CDR2 YYNGEE. This CDR3 region has 18 residues. The CDR3 DNA reads as TGTGCCAGCAGCCTCCCCGTAGGTAGCGGGGTTCCCTACAATGAGCAGTTCTTC. The encoded protein is CASSLPVGSGVPYNEQFF.

The chain uses TRBV2 and TRBJ2-2; D gene ambiguous. The CDR3 has 13 residues. V was trimmed by 2 bases and J by 4 bases, leaving 5 bases between them. Germline V gene data show CDR1 as SNHLY and CDR2 as FYNNEI. The CDR3 loop reads CASSEFSTGELFF. Here the CDR3 DNA reads TGTGCCAGCAGTGAATTTAGCACCGGGGAGCTGTTTTTT. The whole variable domain, filled in from reference TRBV2 and TRBJ2-2, reads EPEVTQTPSHQVTQMGQEVILRCVPISNHLYFYWYRQILGQKVEFLVSFYNNEISEKSEIFDDQFSVERPDGSNFTLKIRSTKLEDSAMYFCASSEFSTGELFFGEGSRLTVL.

V gene TRBV19 combines with J gene TRBJ1-2; no reliable D call. Trimming took off 1 base at V and 1 base at J, with 19 bases between the two ends. The CDR3 runs to 18 residues. Looked up from germline, CDR1 is LNHDA and CDR2 is SQIVND (reference sequence). The CDR3 DNA reads as TGTGCCAGTAGTATAGTTTATCAGTATGCGGGATTTAACTATGGCTACACCTTC. This translates into CASSIVYQYAGFNYGYTF.

The chain carries TRBV5-6 and TRBJ1-4; weak D call: TRBD1 (5 bases). The germline gives CDR1 SGHDT, CDR2 YYEEEE. V was pared by 0 bases and J by 6 bases, with 9 bases between. The CDR3 covers 14 residues. The CDR3 reads CASSLGGWYEKLFF. The CDR3, as DNA: TGTGCCAGCAGCTTGGGGGGGTGGTATGAAAAACTGTTTTTT.

This clone has a single count. The chain combines TRBV6-5 with TRBJ2-6, with D uncertain. V shed 6 bases and J shed 9 bases, with 12 bases lying between them. The CDR3 contains 13 residues. Germline V gives CDR1 MNHEY, CDR2 SVGAGI. CDR3 sequence: CASRQDTINVLTF. Here the CDR3 DNA reads TGTGCCAGCAGACAAGACACAATCAACGTCCTGACTTTC.

The J gene is TRBJ2-5, the V gene TRBV28; tentative D call: TRBD1 (6 bases). Germline assignment: CDR1 MDHEN and CDR2 SYDVKM. The CDR3 sequence is 11 residues long. Trimming stripped 6 bases from V and 14 bases from J, with 16 bases between. CDR3: CASSNSDSRYF. The CDR3 DNA is TGTGCCAGCAGCAATTCGGACAGCCGCTACTTC.

The rearrangement uses TRBV4-3 and TRBJ2-7, with 7 nucleotides matching TRBD1. The CDR3 length is 14 residues. The germline CDR1 and CDR2 sequences are LGHNA and YSLEER. The trim removed 4 bases at V and 0 bases at J, leaving 3 bases unmatched. CDR3 bases: TGCGCCAGCAGCCCAGGGGGTAGCTCCTACGAGCAGTACTTC. Its protein is CASSPGGSSYEQYF.

This clone was seen a few times. This chain joins TRBV7-2 and TRBJ2-7; D perhaps matches TRBD1 (5 bases). V lost 1 base, J lost 5 bases, and 15 bases lay in between. CDR1 is SGHTA and CDR2 is FQGNSA in the germline V gene. This CDR3 has 15 amino acids. The CDR3 protein is CASSLGVAGRHEQYF. The CDR3 DNA is TGTGCCAGCAGCTTAGGAGTCGCAGGGCGCCACGAGCAGTACTTC. The whole variable domain, remainder taken from reference TRBV7-2 and TRBJ2-7, is GAGVSQSPSNKVTEKGKDVELRCDPISGHTALYWYRQSLGQGLEFLIYFQGNSAPDKSGLPSDRFSAERTGGSVSTLTIQRTQQEDSAVYLCASSLGVAGRHEQYFGPGTRLTVT.

J is TRBJ2-7 and V is TRBV29-1; tentative D call: TRBD1 (6 bases). Germline values: CDR1 SQVTM, CDR2 ANQGSEA. The CDR3 spans 13 residues. V lost 4 bases, J lost 0 bases, and 10 bases lay in between. CDR3 loop: CSVVQGYSYEQYF. DNA for the CDR3: TGCAGCGTTGTCCAGGGGTACTCCTACGAGCAGTACTTC.